This entry is about one TCR beta chain. Germline values: CDR1 GTSNPN, CDR2 SVGIG (reference sequence). J was trimmed by 4 bases and V by 7 bases; bases with no gene match: 22. CDR3 length equals 19 residues. The data derive from a study of blood T cell repertoires in COVID-19. Study details: Sources were T cells, B-cell-depleted T cells, or PBMCs; the material itself was cDNA or gDNA.

In the original analysis: Scientists estimated how many nucleated cells there were by amplifying reference gene primers. Here immunoSEQ multiplex PCR was the method, and the copy in TCRdb shows in-frame clones only, minus some. Clone size and the V and J calls come from that table; the DNA yielded D and trimming. The table includes fewer than 700,000 clones, about 89% detected once. This TCR was recovered from a woman in her forties or fifties with COVID-19, enrolled during active disease. The material sequenced was peripheral blood. The chain has TRBV30 and TRBJ2-1; 10 bases map to TRBD1. The CDR3 sequence is CALVYTPTGTGANYNEQFF. CDR3 DNA: TGTGCCTTGGTTTATACACCTACCGGGACAGGGGCTAATTACAATGAGCAGTTCTTC.